The source of this TCR beta chain is a study of blood T cell repertoires in COVID-19. Study summary: The origin of the acute and convalescent COVID-19 samples was the United States, Italy and Spain.

The assay was immunoSEQ multiplex PCR, and TCRdb's table has in-frame clones only and misses some. Of around 30,000 clones listed, about nine tenths are singletons. The sample holds a few counts of this clone. CDR3 length equals 14 residues. Losses at the gene ends were 7 bases for V and 8 bases for J; bases not matched to a gene: 11. Germline assignment: CDR1 MDHEN and CDR2 SYDVKM. The J gene is TRBJ1-5, the V gene TRBV28; 7 bases are shared with TRBD1. Sequenced sample: peripheral blood. The origin of this receptor is a man older than 75 with acute or convalescent COVID-19. CDR3 protein: CASKFYQGVKPQHF. The CDR3 DNA is TGTGCCAGCAAGTTTTACCAGGGGGTTAAGCCCCAGCATTTT.